This TCR beta chain was profiled in a study of neurological immune-mediated disorders (dated by TCRdb to between 2018 and 2021). For the wider study: Among the roughly 35 multiple sclerosis patients, approximately 31 had relapsing-remitting MS and 3 had secondary progressive MS. Peripheral blood TCR-beta repertoires from HTLV-I-associated myelopathy (HAM/TSP) patients, multiple sclerosis patients and healthy controls were compared by UMI-based sequencing. Longitudinal samples, technical triplicates and paired sorted CD4+ and CD8+ T-cell subsets, alongside PBMC samples, were included among the roughly 98 TCR-beta libraries. The cohort was made up of approximately 71 subjects, consisting of roughly 14 HAM/TSP patients, some 34 multiple sclerosis patients and about 20 healthy controls. Paper-wide results and their limitations: TCR clonal expansion was greatest in HAM/TSP patients and smallest in MS patients, who ranked below even healthy controls. Expanded clones from different subjects shared no identical CDR3 amino acid sequences, which suggests that TCR-beta repertoires were private in all groups. No clinical or MRI features were associated with the MS cluster, and the authors said that larger cohorts are needed. Repertoires from 18 of 34 MS patients were grouped by phylogenetic analysis into a cluster of related CDR3 sequences, suggesting a possible repertoire-level signature.

cDNA synthesis used template-switch 5'RACE with a primer carrying a 10-nucleotide random unique molecular identifier tagging each TCR transcript. Each sequencing run produced over 190 million TCR-beta sequences covering 15-18 subjects. The RNeasy kit was used to extract total RNA. TCR-beta VDJ regions were amplified with primers for the TCR constant region and the 5'RACE anchor, using the KAPA Real-time Library Amplification kit. A first PCR added sample indexes and Illumina adaptors, and a second PCR then raised library yield. The roughly 650 bp TCR product was size-selected on a 2% E-gel SizeSelection system after Ampure bead purification. Before pooling, library quality was assessed on a Bioanalyzer, concentration was determined with Qubit, and library quantification was performed with the Kapa Library Quantification kit. Paired-end 2 x 150 bp sequencing of the libraries was performed on an Illumina HiSeq 2500. To increase sequence diversity, about 25-31% phiX was spiked into each library pool. As for the original processing: The UMI-based MiGEC pipeline processed quality-filtered reads and removed over 75% of raw TCR sequences during error correction. VDJ genes were aligned to IMGT germline references, and each clonotype was defined by a unique CDR3 amino acid sequence together with V-J genes. Clonal expansion, Shannon diversity and CDR3 relatedness (CalcPairwiseDistances, ClusterSamples) were evaluated with VDJtools, and phylogenetic trees were built with CLCbio workbench. Expanded clones were defined as having at least 8 unique UMIs, based on coefficient-of-variation modelling across technical triplicates. TCRdb passed the public sequencing reads through fastp at Q25 and MiXCR, retaining productive beta sequences. For every CDR3 protein sequence, its rows merge into one entry that carries the most common genes and DNA. V and J calls and clone size were set by TCRdb, not the authors. Here the sample has about 59,000 distinct CDR3 sequences; around 3.5% occur a single time. About 3.1% of the sample belongs to the ten largest clones.

The germline V end is reduced by 7 bases and the J end by 6 bases; junction bases left unmatched: 11. The CDR3 runs 15 residues from the cysteine to the phenylalanine. Of the read, only the CDR3 DNA is kept; its 45 bases are in frame from base 1. CDR1 DFQATT and CDR2 SNEGSKA were looked up in the germline V gene (reference sequence). Unsorted PBMC libraries were generated from 2 million PBMCs stored in RNAlater at -80 °C until RNA extraction. Multiple sclerosis patients were enrolled in a US clinical protocol under which disease progression was evaluated by magnetic resonance imaging. Peripheral blood underwent Ficoll-Hypaque density gradient centrifugation to isolate PBMCs, which were then cryopreserved in liquid nitrogen. This clonotype was counted ten times or more. The antigen it recognizes is unknown. Base qualities are missing; no much larger clone stands one base away.

The sequenced sample consisted of PBMCs. The source is a woman aged 30 to 39 with multiple sclerosis. In this chain, TRBV20-1 is recombined with TRBJ2-1, and 11 bases in between align with TRBD2. DNA sequence: TGCAGTGAGACTAGCGGGGAGGTCCCTGGCAATGAGCAGTTCTTC. Its translation is CSETSGEVPGNEQFF.